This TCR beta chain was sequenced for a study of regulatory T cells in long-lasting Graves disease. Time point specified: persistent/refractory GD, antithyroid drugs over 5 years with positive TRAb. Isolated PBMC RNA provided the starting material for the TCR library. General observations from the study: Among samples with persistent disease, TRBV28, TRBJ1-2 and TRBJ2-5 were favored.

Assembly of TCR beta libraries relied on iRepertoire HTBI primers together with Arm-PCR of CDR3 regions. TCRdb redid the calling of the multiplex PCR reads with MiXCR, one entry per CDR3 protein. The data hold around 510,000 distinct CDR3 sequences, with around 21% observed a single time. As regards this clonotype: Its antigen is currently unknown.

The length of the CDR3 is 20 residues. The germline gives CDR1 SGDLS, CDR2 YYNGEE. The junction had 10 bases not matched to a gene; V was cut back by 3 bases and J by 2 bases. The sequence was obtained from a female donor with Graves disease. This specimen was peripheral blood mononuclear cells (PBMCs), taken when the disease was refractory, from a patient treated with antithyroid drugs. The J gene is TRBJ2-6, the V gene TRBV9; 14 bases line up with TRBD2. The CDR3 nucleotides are TGTGCCAGCAGCGGACCGACTAGCGGGAGGGCCGCGGCTGGGGCCAACGTCCTGACTTTC. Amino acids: CASSGPTSGRAAAGANVLTF.